This TCR beta chain was sequenced for a study of cytomegalovirus exposure and HLA in healthy donors. Points from the study as a whole: Based on reports, TCR beta sequences accurately predicted HLA-A and HLA-B alleles for most subjects.

Both 60 Vbeta primers and 13 Jbeta primers went into the PCR. Profiling relied on immunoSEQ multiplex PCR, and the TCRdb table lists in-frame clones only, not all of them. The profile shows around 94,000 clones, approximately 84% of them singletons. A word on this clone: What it recognizes is unknown.

Each donor was healthy, and each was a bone marrow donor. This TCR derives from a young man in good health and CMV-seronegative. The sequenced sample consisted of PBMCs.

In DNA form, the CDR3 reads TGTGCCAGCAGCCAAGAAATCAGGACTGAAGCTTTCTTT. Protein sequence: CASSQEIRTEAFF. The rearrangement links TRBV14 to TRBJ1-1; no firm D call. Trimming took off 0 bases at V and 5 bases at J, with 7 bases between the two ends. Germline CDR1 and CDR2: SGHDN and FVKESK. The CDR3 loop spans 13 amino acids. The full variable domain, in which reference TRBV14 and TRBJ1-1 provide the parts outside the CDR3, is EAGVTQFPSHSVIEKGQTVTLRCDPISGHDNLYWYRRVMGKEIKFLLHFVKESKQDESGMPNNRFLAERTGGTYSTLKVQPAELEDSGVYFCASSQEIRTEAFFGQGTRLTVV.